This entry concerns a single T cell receptor beta chain. Its antigen is not identified. One end of the junction does not line up with germline, which may come from a read error. Carried by the TCR beta cDNA libraries were unique molecular identifiers. There were 1 to 10 million T cells, and around 460,000 cDNA molecules came from them. TCRdb re-called the PCR reads through MiXCR, storing one row per CDR3 protein. The data hold some 890,000 distinct CDR3 sequences, with roughly half observed a single time. This specimen belongs to a study of post-analysis software for immune sequencing data. At the level of the study: Relapsing-remitting, secondary progressive and progressive-relapsing multiple sclerosis courses were included.

Study-wide points: The five TRBV segments detected at higher frequency in patients than in controls included TRBV5-6, TRBV5-1 and TRBV20-1. Those samples that were prepared in the same batch co-clustered strongly by F measure. Among multiple sclerosis patients, normalized Chao1 diversity was significantly below that of controls.

Germline V gives CDR1 MNHEY, CDR2 SVGEGT. The CDR3 length is 13 residues. The sequence derives from a girl aged 10 to 17 with multiple sclerosis. The sequenced sample consisted of blood. The genes are TRBV6-2 or TRBV6-3 and TRBJ1-5; D remains ambiguous. In DNA form, the CDR3 reads TGTGCCAGCGGTTATACAGCGCTTCAGCCCCAGCATTTT. Protein sequence: CASGYTALQPQHF.